This T cell receptor beta chain was retrieved from a study of CD8 T cells in Susac syndrome. CDR1 and CDR2 from the germline V gene are MNHEY and SMNVEV (reference sequence). The CDR3 has 15 amino acids. V shed 4 bases and J shed 4 bases, with 17 bases lying between them. RNA totalling roughly 0.5 to 1 ug underwent reverse transcription with random hexamers. TCRdb fed the immunoSEQ multiplex PCR reads into MiXCR, producing one record per CDR3 protein. This repertoire shows approximately 270,000 distinct CDR3 sequences, just over 90% found once; its top ten account for about 0.07%. Remarks on this clonotype: The antigen remains undetermined.

Study-level results: It was acknowledged in the study that the number of individuals who were included in its TCR sequencing and HLA analysis was relatively small.

TEMRA cells were FACS-enriched and CD8+ and CD4+ T cells negatively isolated. Sequencing was performed on CD4+ T cells from PBMCs. The clonotype originates from a human donor with multiple sclerosis. The chain links TRBV27 to TRBJ2-7, with D possibly matching TRBD2 (6 bases). CDR3 region: CASSSRAGWGYEQYV. Written as DNA, the CDR3 is TGTGCCAGCAGTTCCCGGGCGGGATGGGGATACGAGCAGTACGTC.